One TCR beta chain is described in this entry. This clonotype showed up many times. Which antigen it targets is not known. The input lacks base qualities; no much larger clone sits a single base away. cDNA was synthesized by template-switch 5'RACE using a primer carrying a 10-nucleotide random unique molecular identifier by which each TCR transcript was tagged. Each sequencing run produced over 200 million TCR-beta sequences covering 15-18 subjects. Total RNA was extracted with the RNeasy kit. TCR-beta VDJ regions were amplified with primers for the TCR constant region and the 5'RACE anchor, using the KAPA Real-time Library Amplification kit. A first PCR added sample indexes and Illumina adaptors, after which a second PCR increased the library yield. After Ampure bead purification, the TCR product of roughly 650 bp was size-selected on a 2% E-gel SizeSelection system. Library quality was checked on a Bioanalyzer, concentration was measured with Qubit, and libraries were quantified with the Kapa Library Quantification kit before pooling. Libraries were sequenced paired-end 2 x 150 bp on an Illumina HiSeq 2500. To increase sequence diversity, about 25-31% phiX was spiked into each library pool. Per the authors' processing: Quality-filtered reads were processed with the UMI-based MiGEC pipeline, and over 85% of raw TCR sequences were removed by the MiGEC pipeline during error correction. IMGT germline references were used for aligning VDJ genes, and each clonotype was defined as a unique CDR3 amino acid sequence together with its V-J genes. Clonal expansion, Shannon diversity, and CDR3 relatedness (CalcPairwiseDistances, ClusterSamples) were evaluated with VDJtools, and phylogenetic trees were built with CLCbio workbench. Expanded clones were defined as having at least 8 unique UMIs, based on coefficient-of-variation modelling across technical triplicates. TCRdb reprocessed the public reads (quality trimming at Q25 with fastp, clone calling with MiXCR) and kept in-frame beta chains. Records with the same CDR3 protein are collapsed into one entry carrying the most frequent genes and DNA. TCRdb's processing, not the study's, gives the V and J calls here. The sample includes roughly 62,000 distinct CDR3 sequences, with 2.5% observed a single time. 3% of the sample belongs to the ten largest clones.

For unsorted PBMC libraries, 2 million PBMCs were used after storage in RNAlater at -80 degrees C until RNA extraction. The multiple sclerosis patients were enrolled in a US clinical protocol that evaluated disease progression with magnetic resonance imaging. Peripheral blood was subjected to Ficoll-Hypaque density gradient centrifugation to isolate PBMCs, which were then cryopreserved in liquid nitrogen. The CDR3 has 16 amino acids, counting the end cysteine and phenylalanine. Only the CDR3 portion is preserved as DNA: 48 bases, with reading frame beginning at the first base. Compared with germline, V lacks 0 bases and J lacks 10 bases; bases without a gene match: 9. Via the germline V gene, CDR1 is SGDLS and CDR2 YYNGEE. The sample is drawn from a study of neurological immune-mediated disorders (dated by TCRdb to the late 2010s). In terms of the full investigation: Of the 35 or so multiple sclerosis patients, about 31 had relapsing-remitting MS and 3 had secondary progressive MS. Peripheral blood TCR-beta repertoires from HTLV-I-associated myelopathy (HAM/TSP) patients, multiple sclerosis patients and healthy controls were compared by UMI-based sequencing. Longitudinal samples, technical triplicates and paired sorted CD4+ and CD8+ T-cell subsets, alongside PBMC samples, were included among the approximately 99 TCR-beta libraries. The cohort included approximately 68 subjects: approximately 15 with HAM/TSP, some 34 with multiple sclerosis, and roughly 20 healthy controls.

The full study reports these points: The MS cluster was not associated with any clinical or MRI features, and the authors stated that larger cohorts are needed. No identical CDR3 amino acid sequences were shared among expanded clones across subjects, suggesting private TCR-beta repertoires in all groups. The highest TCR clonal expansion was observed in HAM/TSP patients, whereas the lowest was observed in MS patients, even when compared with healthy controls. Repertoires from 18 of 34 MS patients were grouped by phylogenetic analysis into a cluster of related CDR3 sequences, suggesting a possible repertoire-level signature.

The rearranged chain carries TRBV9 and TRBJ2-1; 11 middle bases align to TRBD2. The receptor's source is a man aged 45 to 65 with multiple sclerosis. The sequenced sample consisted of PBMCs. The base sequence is TGTGCCAGCAGCGTAGCTGCGGCTAGCGGGGGGATCGAGCAGTTCTTC. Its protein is CASSVAAASGGIEQFF.